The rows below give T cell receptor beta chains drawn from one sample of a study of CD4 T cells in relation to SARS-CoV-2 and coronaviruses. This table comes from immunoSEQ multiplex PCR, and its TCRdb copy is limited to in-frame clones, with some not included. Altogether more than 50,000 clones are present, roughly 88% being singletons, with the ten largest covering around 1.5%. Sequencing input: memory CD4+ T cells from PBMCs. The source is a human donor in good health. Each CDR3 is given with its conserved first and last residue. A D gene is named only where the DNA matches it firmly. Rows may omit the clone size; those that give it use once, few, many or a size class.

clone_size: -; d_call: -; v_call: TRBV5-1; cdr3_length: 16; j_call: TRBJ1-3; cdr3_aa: CASSSVSGAQVNTIYF; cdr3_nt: TGCGCCAGCAGCTCGGTATCGGGGGCTCAAGTGAACACCATATATTTT
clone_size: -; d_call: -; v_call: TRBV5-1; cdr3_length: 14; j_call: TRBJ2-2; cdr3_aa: CASSLDPVVGELFF; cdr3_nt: TGCGCCAGCAGCTTGGACCCCGTAGTCGGGGAGCTGTTTTTT
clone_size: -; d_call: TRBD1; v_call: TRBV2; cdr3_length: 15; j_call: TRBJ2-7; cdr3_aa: CASTKGQGVSYEQYF; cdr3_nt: TGTGCCAGCACTAAGGGACAGGGGGTCTCCTACGAGCAGTACTTC
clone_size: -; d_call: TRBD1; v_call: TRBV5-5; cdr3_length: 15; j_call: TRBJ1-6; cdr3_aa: CASTAQGEYNSPLHF; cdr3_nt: TGTGCCAGCACCGCACAGGGGGAATATAATTCACCCCTCCACTTT
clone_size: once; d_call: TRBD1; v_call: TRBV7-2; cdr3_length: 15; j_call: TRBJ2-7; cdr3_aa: CASSLGGTGSYEQYF; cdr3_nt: TGTGCCAGCAGCTTAGGCGGGACAGGGTCCTACGAGCAGTACTTC
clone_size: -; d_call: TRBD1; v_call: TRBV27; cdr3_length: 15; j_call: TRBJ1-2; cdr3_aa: CASSTTGTANYGYTF; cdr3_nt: TGTGCCAGCAGTACAACCGGGACAGCAAACTATGGCTACACCTTC
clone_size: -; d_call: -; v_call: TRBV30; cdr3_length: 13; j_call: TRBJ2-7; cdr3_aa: CAWSNRARIEQYF; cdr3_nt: TGTGCCTGGAGTAACAGGGCCCGGATCGAGCAGTACTTC
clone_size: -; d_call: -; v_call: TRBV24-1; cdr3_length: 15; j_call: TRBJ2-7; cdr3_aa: CATSDFRLRGNEQYF; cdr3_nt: TGTGCCACCAGTGATTTCAGGCTGCGAGGGAATGAGCAGTACTTC
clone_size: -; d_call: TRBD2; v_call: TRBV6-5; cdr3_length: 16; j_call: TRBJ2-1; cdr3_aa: CASSYGYGRIDNEQFF; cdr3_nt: TGTGCCAGCAGTTACGGATACGGGAGGATCGACAATGAGCAGTTCTTC
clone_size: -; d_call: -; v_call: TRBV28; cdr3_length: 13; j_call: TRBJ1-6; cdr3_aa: CASSGRRGSPLHF; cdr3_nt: TGTGCCAGCAGTGGCCGCAGAGGTTCACCCCTCCACTTT
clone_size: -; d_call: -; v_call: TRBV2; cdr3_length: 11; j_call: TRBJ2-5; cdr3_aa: CASRIQETQYF; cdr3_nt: TGTGCCAGCAGGATACAAGAGACCCAGTACTTC
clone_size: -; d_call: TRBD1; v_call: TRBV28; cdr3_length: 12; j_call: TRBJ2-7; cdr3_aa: CASTGGSYEQYF; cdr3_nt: TGTGCCTCGACAGGGGGCTCCTACGAGCAGTACTTC
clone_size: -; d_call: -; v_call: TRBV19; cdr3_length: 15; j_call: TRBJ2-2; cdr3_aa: CASSISRGGAGELFF; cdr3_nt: TGTGCCAGTAGTATTTCCAGGGGAGGGGCCGGGGAGCTGTTTTTT
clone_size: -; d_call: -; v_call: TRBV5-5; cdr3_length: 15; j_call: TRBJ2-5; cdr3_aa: CASSLGSRTAETQYF; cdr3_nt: TGTGCCAGCAGCTTGGGCAGTCGGACGGCAGAGACCCAGTACTTC
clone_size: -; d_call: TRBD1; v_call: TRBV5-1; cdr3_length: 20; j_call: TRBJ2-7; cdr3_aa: CASSKGRDRVMAGSAYEQYF; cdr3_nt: TGCGCCAGCAGCAAAGGCCGGGACAGGGTGATGGCGGGGTCGGCCTACGAGCAGTACTTC
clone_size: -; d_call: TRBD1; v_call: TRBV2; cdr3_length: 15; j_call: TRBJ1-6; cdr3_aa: CASRTGQGAGSPLHF; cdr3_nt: TGTGCCAGCAGGACGGGACAGGGGGCTGGTTCACCCCTCCACTTT
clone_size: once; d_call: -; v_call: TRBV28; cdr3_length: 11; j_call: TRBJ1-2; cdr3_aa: CASSLKYGYTF; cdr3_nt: TGTGCCAGCAGTTTAAAGTATGGCTACACCTTC
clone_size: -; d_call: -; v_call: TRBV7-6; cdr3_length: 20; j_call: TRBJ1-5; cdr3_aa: CASSLGLRQGGVRGNQPQHF; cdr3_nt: TGTGCCAGCAGCTTGGGTCTCAGGCAGGGTGGTGTGCGGGGCAATCAGCCCCAGCATTTT
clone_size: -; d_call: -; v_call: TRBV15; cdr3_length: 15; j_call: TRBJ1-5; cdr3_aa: CATSRGSSSNQPQHF; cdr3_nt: TGTGCCACCAGCAGAGGTAGTTCTAGCAATCAGCCCCAGCATTTT
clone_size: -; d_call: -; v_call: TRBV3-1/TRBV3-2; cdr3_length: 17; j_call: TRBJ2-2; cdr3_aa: CASSQGWTTQRSGELFF; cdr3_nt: TGTGCCAGCAGCCAAGGTTGGACTACCCAGCGGTCCGGGGAGCTGTTTTTT
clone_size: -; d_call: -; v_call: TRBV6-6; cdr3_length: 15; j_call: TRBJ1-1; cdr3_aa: CASSYYGTTADEAFF; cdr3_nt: TGTGCCAGCAGTTACTACGGAACGACCGCAGATGAAGCTTTCTTT
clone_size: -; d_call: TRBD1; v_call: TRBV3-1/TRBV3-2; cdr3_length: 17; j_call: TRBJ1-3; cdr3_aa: CASSQGPGQGAGNTIYF; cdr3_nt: TGTGCCAGCAGCCAAGGCCCGGGACAGGGGGCTGGAAACACCATATATTTT
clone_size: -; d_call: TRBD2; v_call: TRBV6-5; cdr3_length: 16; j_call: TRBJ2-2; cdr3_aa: CASSYSPSGMTGELFF; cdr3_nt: TGTGCCAGCAGTTACTCGCCTAGCGGGATGACCGGGGAGCTGTTTTTT
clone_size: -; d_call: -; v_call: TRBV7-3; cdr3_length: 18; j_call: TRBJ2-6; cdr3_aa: CASSLTPPHPSGANVLTF; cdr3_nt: TGTGCCAGCAGCTTAACCCCCCCTCACCCCTCTGGGGCCAACGTCCTGACTTTC
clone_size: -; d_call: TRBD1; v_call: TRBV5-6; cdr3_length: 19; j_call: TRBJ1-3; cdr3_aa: CASSRRTGQIAYSGNTIYF; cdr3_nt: TGTGCCAGCAGCAGGCGGACAGGGCAGATAGCCTACTCTGGAAACACCATATATTTT
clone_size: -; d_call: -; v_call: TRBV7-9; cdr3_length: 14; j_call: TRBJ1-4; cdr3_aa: CASSLSQGNEKLFF; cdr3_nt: TGTGCCAGCAGCTTGTCTCAGGGGAACGAAAAACTGTTTTTT
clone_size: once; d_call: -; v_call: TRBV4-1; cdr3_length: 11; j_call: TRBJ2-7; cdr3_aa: CASSENYEQYF; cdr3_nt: TGCGCCAGCAGCGAAAACTACGAGCAGTACTTC
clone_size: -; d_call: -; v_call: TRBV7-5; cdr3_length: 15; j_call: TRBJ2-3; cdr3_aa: CVRSLSPSTLDTQYF; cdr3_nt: TGTGTCAGAAGCTTATCCCCTTCTACGCTAGATACGCAGTATTTT
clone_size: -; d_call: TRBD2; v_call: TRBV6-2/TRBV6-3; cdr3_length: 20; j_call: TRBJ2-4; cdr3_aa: CASSPRRGTSGALAKNIQYF; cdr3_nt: TGTGCCAGCAGTCCCCGGAGGGGGACTAGCGGAGCGCTAGCCAAAAACATTCAGTACTTC
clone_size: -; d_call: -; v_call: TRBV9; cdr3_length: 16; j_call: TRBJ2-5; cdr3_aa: CASSVGGQRGGETQYF; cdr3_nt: TGTGCCAGCAGCGTAGGGGGGCAGAGGGGCGGGGAGACCCAGTACTTC
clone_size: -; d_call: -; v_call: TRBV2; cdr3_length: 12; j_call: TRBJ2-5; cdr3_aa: CAGGGGRETQYF; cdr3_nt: TGTGCCGGAGGTGGGGGGCGGGAGACCCAGTACTTC
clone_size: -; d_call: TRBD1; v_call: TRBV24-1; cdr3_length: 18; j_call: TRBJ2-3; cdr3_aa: CATSDYLSTGKGTDTQYF; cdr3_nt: TGTGCCACCAGTGATTACCTCTCGACAGGGAAAGGGACAGATACGCAGTATTTT